This is a list of T cell receptor beta chains from one sample in a study of T-cell reconstitution after alpha-beta-depleted transplantation in children. TCRdb used MiXCR to reprocess the PCR reads, holding one entry per CDR3 protein. The data show about 540,000 distinct CDR3 sequences, approximately 20% seen once. Sequenced material: PBMCs from the stem cell graft donor, taken from the stem cell graft. The receptor set was obtained from a human donor who donated a stem cell graft to a child with acute lymphoblastic leukemia. Each CDR3 is given with its conserved first and last residue.

>TRBV19|TRBJ1-1
CASSVFDRVAEAFF
>TRBV3-1|TRBJ2-1
CASSRSTSGRGNEQFF
>TRBV11-2|TRBJ1-1
CATSPGTTEAFF
>TRBV5-1|TRBJ2-7
CASSRTIGVRTYEQYF
>TRBV13|TRBJ2-5
CASSLPRLGYSGQETQYF
>TRBV12-3/TRBV12-4|TRBJ1-3
CASSFRSIQGLSGNTIYF
>TRBV4-1|TRBJ1-3
CASSQTPRFSGNTIYF
>TRBV18|TRBJ2-7
CASSPSYQEGQYF
>TRBV27|TRBJ1-2
CASSPEQGNGYTF
>TRBV27|TRBJ1-1
CASSSWTGGPEAFF
>TRBV11-2|TRBJ2-5
CASAGGHQETQYF
>TRBV5-1|TRBJ2-5
CASSMSGSGAETQYF
>TRBV5-6|TRBJ2-3
CASTLAGVADTQYF
>TRBV2|TRBJ2-1
CASCFLDGVGGYYNEQFF
>TRBV20-1|TRBJ1-4
CSARVGTGGEKLFF
>TRBV18|TRBJ2-5
CASSPGASPTFQYF
>TRBV14|TRBJ2-1
CASSRRFQGLGRHEQFF
>TRBV5-6|TRBJ2-1
CASSLGPTREAPFF
>TRBV7-6|TRBJ2-5
CASRQVQETQYF
>TRBV29-1|TRBJ2-1
CSVEFGDRSYNEQFF
>TRBV20-1|TRBJ2-1
CSATRGGKTYNEQFF
>TRBV7-8|TRBJ2-7
CASSNPGDDTPKSRGEQYF
>TRBV29-1|TRBJ1-1
CSVHEGVRTEAFF
>TRBV4-1|TRBJ2-7
CASSQSFAYEQYF
>TRBV27|TRBJ2-7
CASSSAGAGGLRQYF
>TRBV12-3/TRBV12-4|TRBJ2-7
CASSGDRAQYF
>TRBV15|TRBJ2-3
CATSRDKSVGTDTQYF
>TRBV25-1|TRBJ2-2
CASSESASGRGDTGELFF
>TRBV6-2/TRBV6-3|TRBJ2-1
CASHPVAGPQRNEQFF
>TRBV7-9|TRBJ1-2
CASKQGNGYTF
>TRBV27|TRBJ1-1
CASSLYAGRYTEAFF
>TRBV7-6|TRBJ2-7
CASSPTVSSYEQYF
>TRBV5-1|TRBJ1-4
CASKQTGQTNEKLFF
>TRBV12-3/TRBV12-4|TRBJ2-2
CASSPFRGELFF
>TRBV24-1|TRBJ2-5
CATSDLEETQYF
>TRBV5-6|TRBJ2-7
CASSFWTSGPPTYEQYF
>TRBV9|TRBJ2-7
CASSVGSDLYEQYF
>TRBV28|TRBJ2-5
CASSFMETQYF
>TRBV14|TRBJ2-7
CASSLNRGAEQYF
>TRBV5-1|TRBJ2-2
CASRTGGVTGELFF
>TRBV20-1|TRBJ2-7
CSAWLPGQGASEQYF
>TRBV3-1|TRBJ1-1
CASSLNPAEAFF
>TRBV18|TRBJ1-2
CASSPDTGGADSDGYTF
>TRBV27|TRBJ2-7
CASSPLDRVDEQYF
>TRBV20-1|TRBJ2-7
CSAGRGPTYEQYF
>TRBV29-1|TRBJ1-1
CSAGRQGAEAFF
>TRBV3-1|TRBJ2-7
CASSPLGGYEQYF
>TRBV2|TRBJ2-1
CASSGGGQYNEQFF
>TRBV12-3/TRBV12-4|TRBJ1-5
CASSPWDRNQPQHF
>TRBV10-1|TRBJ2-5
CASSDGDTLQETQYF
>TRBV5-1|TRBJ1-1
CASSPREGITNTEAFF